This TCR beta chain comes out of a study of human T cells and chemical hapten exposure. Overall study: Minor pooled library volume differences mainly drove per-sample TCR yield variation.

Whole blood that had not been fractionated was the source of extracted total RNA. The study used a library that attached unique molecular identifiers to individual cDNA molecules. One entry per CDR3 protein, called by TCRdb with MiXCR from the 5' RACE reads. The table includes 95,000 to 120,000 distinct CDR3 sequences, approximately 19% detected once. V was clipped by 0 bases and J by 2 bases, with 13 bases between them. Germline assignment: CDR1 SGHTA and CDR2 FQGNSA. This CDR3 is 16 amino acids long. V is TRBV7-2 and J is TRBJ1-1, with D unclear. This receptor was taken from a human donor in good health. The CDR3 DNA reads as TGTGCCAGCAGCTTAGCGAGGTCGCAGGCCAACACTGAAGCTTTCTTT. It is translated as CASSLARSQANTEAFF.